This T cell receptor (beta chain) was profiled in a study of shared clonotypes between healthy human individuals. The CDR3 consists of 12 residues. CDR1 and CDR2 from the germline V gene are SGHDT and YYEEEE. Trimming shortened V by 2 bases and J by 7 bases, and 7 bases separated the two germline ends. Terminally differentiated effector memory CD45RA+ cells were excluded by CCR7 positive selection of CD45RO-negative cells. Everyone who donated was a Caucasian adult who lived in Nashville, Tennessee. Worth noting for this clone: The same CDR3 is also encoded by other DNA sequences in this sample.

The table came from immunoSEQ multiplex PCR; TCRdb's copy has only in-frame clones and leaves some out. The profile covers about 2 million clones, with about 94% appearing a single time and 0.9% to 1.5% taken by the ten largest. The TCR originated in a man between 18 and 35 years old in good health. Sequenced material: naive CD8+ T cells sorted from blood. V usage is TRBV5-6 and J usage is TRBJ1-5; D is perhaps TRBD1 (6 bases). This CDR3 reads CASSFQGQPQHF. CDR3 DNA sequence: TGTGCCAGCAGCTTTCAGGGGCAGCCCCAGCATTTT.